These 18 T cell receptor beta chains were all obtained from the same sample, sequenced in a study of blood T cell repertoires in COVID-19. Using immunoSEQ multiplex PCR, the repertoire was profiled, and TCRdb retains in-frame clones only, with some absent. The sample includes approximately 150,000 clones, about four fifths of them seen just once. The source material was peripheral blood. The source of these receptors is a man in his 70s who had recovered from COVID-19.

The V and J genes are TRBV4-3 and TRBJ1-1; 11 bases are a match to TRBD1. The CDR3 runs to 15 residues. The V gene end was trimmed by 0 bases and the J gene end by 7 bases; junction bases not matched to a gene: 4. Germline assignment: CDR1 LGHNA and CDR2 YSLEER. CDR3 amino acids: CASSQDRDRGIEAFF. CDR3 DNA: TGCGCCAGCAGCCAAGATCGGGACAGGGGGATTGAAGCTTTCTTT.

The chain recombines TRBV9 with TRBJ2-7, with D tentatively TRBD1 (6 bases). Trimming pared 4 bases from V and 0 bases from J, leaving 17 bases between. The CDR3 contains 16 residues. The germline V gene has CDR1 SGDLS and CDR2 YYNGEE. The CDR3 DNA is TGTGCCAGCAGCCCATCAGCAGGGGCGGACTCCTACGAGCAGTACTTC. Protein: CASSPSAGADSYEQYF.

This rearrangement joins TRBV6-5 to TRBJ1-2; TRBD1 matches 7 bases. Germline assignment: CDR1 MNHEY and CDR2 SVGAGI. V shed 7 bases, J shed 5 bases, and the junction held 7 bases outside the gene matches. There are 13 residues in the CDR3. CDR3 coding DNA: TGTGCCAGCACCGGAGACAGGGCGTATGGCTACACCTTC. Protein: CASTGDRAYGYTF.

The rearrangement uses TRBV19 and TRBJ2-1; perhaps TRBD2 as D (5 bases). The V gene lost 7 bases and the J gene lost 3 bases, with 16 bases spanning the gap. Germline V lookup: CDR1 LNHDA, CDR2 SQIVND (reference sequence). The length of the CDR3 is 15 residues. CDR3 sequence: CASTPRDYNYNEQFF. Written as DNA, the CDR3 is TGTGCCAGTACCCCCCGCGACTATAACTACAATGAGCAGTTCTTC.

The genes are TRBV28 and TRBJ2-1; TRBD1 is a possible D gene (6 bases). CDR1 and CDR2 from the germline V gene are MDHEN and SYDVKM. This CDR3 contains 11 residues. V gave up 6 bases and J gave up 11 bases, with 11 bases separating them. This chain's CDR3 is CASSQQGQQFF. The DNA of the CDR3 is TGTGCCAGCAGCCAACAGGGTCAGCAGTTCTTC. The entire variable domain, with the rest obtained from reference TRBV28 and TRBJ2-1, is as follows: DVKVTQSSRYLVKRTGEKVFLECVQDMDHENMFWYRQDPGLGLRLIYFSYDVKMKEKGDIPEGYSVSREKKERFSLILESASTNQTSMYLCASSQQGQQFFGPGTRLTVL.

The V call is TRBV15, the J call TRBJ2-7; TRBD1 matches at 9 bases. CDR3 length: 14 amino acids. Unmatched junction bases numbered 6, after V lost 3 bases and J lost 6 bases. Germline lookup yields CDR1 LNHNV and CDR2 YYDKDF (reference sequence). In DNA form, the CDR3 reads TGTGCCACCAGCAGCGGACAGGGGTACGGCGAGCAGTACTTC. Amino acid sequence: CATSSGQGYGEQYF.

This chain links TRBV23-1 with TRBJ2-6; a weak D match, TRBD2 (7 bases). TRBV23-1 is treated as an ORF (open reading frame) with a function not yet certain. The CDR3 extends over 18 amino acids. Trimming stripped 7 bases from V and 0 bases from J, with 19 bases between. In DNA, the CDR3 is TGCGCCAGCAAAAGCGGGACAAGGTCGAACTCTGGGGCCAACGTCCTGACTTTC. Translating gives CASKSGTRSNSGANVLTF.

The J gene is TRBJ2-3, the V gene TRBV5-1; D perhaps matches TRBD2 (6 bases). The CDR3 length is 17 residues. The germline V gene has CDR1 SGHRS and CDR2 YFSETQ. Trimming stripped 2 bases from V and 0 bases from J, with 16 bases between. The CDR3 nucleotides are TGCGCCAGCAGCTTCTCTAGCGCGTACTCTAGCACAGATACGCAGTATTTT. This gives the protein CASSFSSAYSSTDTQYF.

This clone was found a few times. This sample includes further DNA sequences coding for the same CDR3. The J gene is TRBJ1-3, the V gene TRBV19; D gene uncertain. Germline CDR1 and CDR2: LNHDA and SQIVND (reference sequence). The CDR3 is 13 amino acids. V was cut by 5 bases and J by 0 bases, with 5 bases left in between. The CDR3 is CASSRSSGNTIYF. The CDR3 nucleotides read TGTGCCAGTAGTCGGAGCTCTGGAAACACCATATATTTT.

The chain recombines TRBV5-1 with TRBJ1-4; 9 bases align to TRBD1. The trim removed 6 bases at V and 6 bases at J, leaving 6 bases unmatched. Germline V gene sequence: CDR1 SGHRS, CDR2 YFSETQ. The CDR3 sequence is 14 residues long. The CDR3 bases are TGCGCCAGCACCGCCGGGACAGGGCATGAAAAACTGTTTTTT. Translating it yields CASTAGTGHEKLFF.

V is TRBV5-1 and J is TRBJ2-5; D perhaps matches TRBD2 (6 bases). Trimming removed 1 base at V and 3 bases at J, with 16 bases between. CDR1 is SGHRS and CDR2 is YFSETQ in the germline V gene. The CDR3 has 16 amino acids. CDR3 amino acids: CASSLSFRRREETQYF. CDR3 bases: TGCGCCAGCAGCTTGTCGTTCCGAAGGAGGGAAGAGACCCAGTACTTC.

In this sample, this clone turned up a few times. The chain joins TRBV6-1 to TRBJ2-7; possibly TRBD1 for D (5 bases). The V and J ends lost 3 bases and 3 bases respectively, with 12 bases between them. The CDR3 sequence is 14 residues long. CDR1 and CDR2 (germline): MNHNS, SASEGT. CDR3 DNA: TGTGCCAGCAGTGACCCAGACAGCCTCTACGAGCAGTACTTC. Encoded protein: CASSDPDSLYEQYF.

As concerns this clone: At one boundary the junction diverges from the germline segment, which might be a read error. The CDR3 loop is CASTLLDYNEQFF. In nucleotides, the CDR3 is TGTGCCAGCACTTTACTAGATTACAATGAGCAGTTCTTC. V is TRBV12-3 or TRBV12-4 and J is TRBJ2-1; tentatively, D is TRBD2 (5 bases). CDR3 length: 13 residues.

The rearrangement links TRBV11-2 to TRBJ1-1, with no clear D. V was cut by 4 bases and J by 1 base, with 7 bases left in between. CDR3 length equals 13 residues. CDR1 SGHAT and CDR2 FQNNGV come from the germline V gene. CDR3 sequence reads: CASSYTENTEAFF. CDR3 nucleotide sequence: TGTGCCAGCAGCTATACAGAGAACACTGAAGCTTTCTTT.

The sample holds one count of this clone. The chain is built from TRBV29-1 and TRBJ2-7; TRBD2 might be the D (5 bases). Germline values: CDR1 SQVTM, CDR2 ANQGSEA. The CDR3 spans 12 residues. Deletions cut 3 bases from V and 2 bases from J, with 8 bases between. CDR3 sequence (DNA): TGCAGCGTTGACGAGGGTCCCTACGAGCAGTACTTC. It yields the protein CSVDEGPYEQYF.

The chain carries TRBV18 and TRBJ2-7; D perhaps matches TRBD2 (6 bases). Trimming removed 3 bases at V and 5 bases at J, with 14 bases between. CDR3 size: 14 residues. The germline V gene has CDR1 KGHSH and CDR2 LQKENI. CDR3 in amino acids: CASSPSSGVHEQYF. CDR3 bases: TGTGCCAGCTCACCTTCCTCGGGAGTTCACGAGCAGTACTTC.

The rearrangement uses TRBV9 and TRBJ1-5; 9 nucleotides align to TRBD1. V shed 3 bases and J 6 bases; nucleotides not matched to a gene: 4. Germline CDR1 SGDLS, CDR2 YYNGEE. The CDR3 has 14 amino acids. The CDR3 DNA follows: TGTGCCAGCAGCGAGGGGACAGGGATTCAGCCCCAGCATTTT. This sequence encodes CASSEGTGIQPQHF. Combining the CDR3 with reference TRBV9 and TRBJ1-5 gives the whole variable domain DSGVTQTPKHLITATGQRVTLRCSPRSGDLSVYWYQQSLDQGLQFLIQYYNGEERAKGNILERFSAQQFPDLHSELNLSSLELGDSALYFCASSEGTGIQPQHFGDGTRLSIL.

The J gene is TRBJ2-6, the V gene TRBV19; TRBD1 matches at 12 bases. Germline values: CDR1 LNHDA, CDR2 SQIVND (reference sequence). J lost 2 bases, V lost 6 bases, and 8 bases had no gene match. The CDR3 extends over 18 amino acids. CDR3 bases: TGTGCCAGTAGCGTCCGGGACAGGGGGCTTACTGGGGCCAACGTCCTGACTTTC. It encodes CASSVRDRGLTGANVLTF.